The present T cell receptor (beta chain) was sequenced within a study of cytomegalovirus exposure and HLA in healthy donors. Study-level points and caveats: A list of about 160 TCR beta chains associated with cytomegalovirus was given.

The length of the CDR3 is 15 residues. Germline CDR1 and CDR2: MNHEY and SMNVEV (reference sequence). Trimming at V came to 6 bases and at J to 2 bases, leaving 7 bases not matched to a gene. The PCR made use of 60 Vbeta and 13 Jbeta primers. Per the study methods: Later reanalysis found approximately 80 million unique TCR beta chains, approximately 11 million of them shared. The repertoire was sequenced with immunoSEQ multiplex PCR; TCRdb's copy has only in-frame clones and lacks some. The DNA gave D and trimming, while V, J and clone size come from that table. The sample has approximately 170,000 clones. About this clone itself: The antigen is not known.

The chain is built from TRBV27 and TRBJ2-7; TRBD2 matches at 10 bases. Sequenced material: PBMCs. This receptor was obtained from a woman between 18 and 29 years old in good health and CMV-seropositive. CDR3: CASRRGTSDPYEQYF. As DNA, the CDR3 is TGTGCCAGCAGGAGAGGGACTAGCGATCCCTACGAGCAGTACTTC.